The 30 T cell receptor beta chains below all came from one sample that was sequenced in a study of identical twins. TCRdb fed the 5' RACE reads into MiXCR, producing one record per CDR3 protein. Of roughly 770,000 distinct CDR3 sequences listed, 15% to 20% are singletons. The data also belong to a second study, concerning T cells expressing NK-cell markers.

Material: PBMCs. All receptors derive from a woman between 18 and 29 years old in good health.

This clonotype appeared many times. The gene calls are TRBV12-3 or TRBV12-4 and TRBJ2-7; 7 bases are a match to TRBD1. With 6 bases clipped from V and 5 bases from J, the junction kept 4 bases outside the gene matches. CDR3 size: 12 residues. CDR3 nucleotide sequence: TGTGCCAGCAGCCGACAGGGAAACGAGCAGTACTTC. It is translated as CASSRQGNEQYF.

A few counts support this clonotype. This sequence joins TRBV5-1 and TRBJ2-2; 8 bases map to TRBD2. V was clipped by 4 bases and J by 6 bases; unmatched bases: 11. This CDR3 has 16 residues. The germline CDR1 and CDR2 sequences are SGHRS and YFSETQ. CDR3: CASSQEAGGSPGELFF. In nucleotides, the CDR3 is TGCGCCAGCAGCCAAGAGGCGGGGGGCAGCCCCGGGGAGCTGTTTTTT.

This clonotype turned up a few times. The genes are TRBV5-1 and TRBJ2-7; 9 nucleotides line up with TRBD2. The CDR3 is 16 residues long. V was clipped by 0 bases and J by 4 bases; unmatched bases: 8. Germline loops: CDR1 SGHRS, CDR2 YFSETQ. DNA of the CDR3: TGCGCCAGCAGCTTGGACGGAGCGGGAGGAGGGTACGAGCAGTACTTC. It translates to CASSLDGAGGGYEQYF.

The V call is TRBV20-1, the J call TRBJ2-5; 8 bases are a match to TRBD2. The junction had 1 base not matched to a gene; V was cut back by 3 bases and J by 1 base. The germline V gene encodes CDR1 DFQATT and CDR2 SNEGSKA (reference sequence). The length of the CDR3 is 13 residues. The CDR3, as DNA: TGCAGTGCTAGCGGGGGGGCCCAAGAGACCCAGTACTTC. Its translation: CSASGGAQETQYF.

The sample holds a few counts of this clonotype. V and J are TRBV20-1 and TRBJ2-7, with 10 nucleotides matching TRBD2. Per germline, CDR1 DFQATT and CDR2 SNEGSKA (reference sequence). V shed 3 bases and J 3 bases; nucleotides not matched to a gene: 5. The CDR3 has 14 amino acids. In DNA form, the CDR3 reads TGCAGTGCTAGTCCTAGCGGGGGTTTCTACGAGCAGTACTTC. Encoded protein: CSASPSGGFYEQYF.

The chain joins TRBV15 to TRBJ2-7, with no clear D. Germline CDR1 is LNHNV and CDR2 is YYDKDF (reference sequence). The CDR3 sequence is 13 residues long. Trimming pared 0 bases from V and 6 bases from J, leaving 9 bases between. The CDR3 here is CATSREFSSEQYF. CDR3 nucleotide sequence: TGTGCCACCAGCAGAGAATTTTCGAGCGAGCAGTACTTC.

A single count supports this clonotype. V is TRBV29-1 and J is TRBJ1-5, with 12 nucleotides matching TRBD1. V dropped 4 bases and J dropped 6; count of bases not matched to a gene: 7. CDR3 length: 15 amino acids. Germline loops: CDR1 SQVTM, CDR2 ANQGSEA. The CDR3 loop is CSVASGQGAGQPQHF. In nucleotides, the CDR3 is TGCAGCGTTGCCTCGGGACAGGGGGCGGGTCAGCCCCAGCATTTT.

This clonotype has more than one count but fewer than ten. This chain links TRBV6-1 with TRBJ2-2, with D maybe TRBD1 (6 bases). The V end was cut by 6 bases, the J end by 0 bases, with 17 bases between. The CDR3 totals 17 residues. Germline lookup yields CDR1 MNHNS and CDR2 SASEGT. CDR3 loop: CASRPGTFTSNTGELFF. CDR3 sequence (DNA): TGTGCCAGCAGGCCCGGGACATTCACTTCGAACACCGGGGAGCTGTTTTTT.

V gene TRBV24-1 combines with J gene TRBJ2-1; 7 nucleotides match TRBD2. The CDR3 spans 14 residues. The germline V gene encodes CDR1 KGHDR and CDR2 SFDVKD. With 4 bases clipped from V and 15 bases from J, the junction kept 14 bases outside the gene matches. CDR3 region: CATSDARTSAGAFF. DNA for the CDR3: TGTGCCACCAGTGACGCGCGAACTAGCGCGGGCGCGTTCTTC.

This clonotype was counted between two and nine times. The rearrangement uses TRBV6-2 or TRBV6-3 and TRBJ2-1; 7 nucleotides line up with TRBD1. The junction had 7 bases not matched to a gene; V was cut back by 6 bases and J by 5 bases. Germline loops: CDR1 MNHEY, CDR2 SVGEGT. This CDR3 comprises 14 residues. The CDR3 DNA follows: TGTGCCAGCAGCCCTGGACAGGAACACAATGAGCAGTTCTTC. The encoded protein is CASSPGQEHNEQFF.

This clonotype was detected only once. CDR3 residues: CSARREGSNYGYTF. The CDR3 region has the DNA TGCAGTGCTAGAAGGGAGGGCTCTAACTATGGCTACACCTTC. The J gene is TRBJ1-2, the V gene TRBV20-1; D is unresolved. Germline loops: CDR1 DFQATT, CDR2 SNEGSKA (reference sequence). V was shortened by 2 bases and J by 0 bases, with 10 bases between the two germline ends. The CDR3 is made up of 14 amino acids.

This clonotype appeared a few times. V gene TRBV5-1 combines with J gene TRBJ2-7; TRBD2 matches 11 bases. V shed 4 bases and J 1 base; nucleotides not matched to a gene: 13. The CDR3 is 18 residues long. From germline, CDR1 is SGHRS and CDR2 YFSETQ. For the CDR3, the DNA is TGCGCCAGCAGCCGCGAAACGATGACTAGCGGGGTTTCCTACGAGCAGTACTTC. It codes for CASSRETMTSGVSYEQYF.

This clonotype was counted a few times. The V call is TRBV6-2 or TRBV6-3, the J call TRBJ2-7; D ambiguous. V lost 3 bases and J 0 bases, leaving 12 bases between the germline ends. Germline V gene lookup returns CDR1 MNHEY and CDR2 SVGEGT. The CDR3 length is 15 residues. The CDR3 reads CASSYGQKSSYEQYF. The CDR3 DNA is TGTGCCAGCAGTTATGGTCAGAAAAGCTCCTACGAGCAGTACTTC.

The chain has TRBV5-6 and TRBJ1-2; possibly TRBD1 for D (5 bases). Trimming shortened V by 4 bases and J by 6 bases, and 13 bases separated the two germline ends. The CDR3 is 13 amino acids. The germline V gene encodes CDR1 SGHDT and CDR2 YYEEEE. The CDR3 reads CASSPGLLDGYTF. The CDR3 DNA follows: TGTGCCAGCAGCCCAGGGCTGTTGGATGGCTACACCTTC.

This clonotype has a handful of counts. The gene calls are TRBV6-4 and TRBJ2-1, with 9 bases lining up with TRBD2. The V gene's germline CDR1 is MRHNA and CDR2 SNTAGT. The CDR3 sequence is 14 residues long. The V gene end was trimmed by 6 bases and the J gene end by 7 bases; junction bases not matched to a gene: 7. The DNA for the CDR3 is TGTGCCAGCAGCCGACTAGCGGAACAAAATGAGCAGTTCTTC. It specifies CASSRLAEQNEQFF.

The chain joins TRBV9 to TRBJ2-7, with unresolved D. Trimming took 4 bases from V and 0 from J, leaving 11 bases between them. Germline CDR1 SGDLS, CDR2 YYNGEE. The CDR3 has 14 amino acids. CDR3 amino acids: CASSPQSSSYEQYF. The CDR3, as DNA: TGTGCCAGCAGCCCCCAGTCGAGCTCCTACGAGCAGTACTTC.

The CDR3 is CASSPLGFKETQYF. The CDR3 coding sequence is TGTGCCAGCAGCCCCTTGGGTTTTAAAGAGACCCAGTACTTC. The chain links TRBV7-2 to TRBJ2-5; no firm D call. The CDR3 is 14 residues long. V was cut by 5 bases and J by 3 bases, with 13 bases left in between. CDR1 is SGHTA and CDR2 is FQGNSA in the germline V gene.

This clonotype has at least ten counts. This chain uses TRBV6-1 with TRBJ1-4; 10 bases agree with TRBD1. Germline CDR1 and CDR2: MNHNS and SASEGT. With V trimmed by 6 bases and J by 8 bases, 12 bases remained unmatched. This CDR3 is built from 16 residues. This CDR3 reads CASSRIRDRGDEKLFF. The CDR3 DNA is TGTGCCAGCAGCCGTATAAGGGACAGGGGCGACGAAAAACTGTTTTTT.

Notes on this clonotype: One junction end does not reproduce the germline sequence, and a read error may be involved. The chain combines TRBV6-2 or TRBV6-3 with TRBJ1-1; 7 positions match TRBD1. The CDR3 length is 11 residues. Germline V gene sequence: CDR1 MNHEY, CDR2 SVGEGT. The CDR3 DNA is TGTGCCAGCAGTTATTTGGGACAGCCGCTTTTT. Amino acid sequence: CASSYLGQPLF.

The chain employs TRBV4-3 and TRBJ2-7; 7 bases match TRBD2. The CDR3 covers 16 residues. Per germline, CDR1 LGHNA and CDR2 YSLEER. The junction had 11 bases not matched to a gene; V was cut back by 1 base and J by 5 bases. CDR3 coding DNA: TGCGCCAGCAGCCAAGGTGCGGGAGTGCCAATAGACGAGCAGTACTTC. It encodes CASSQGAGVPIDEQYF.

The V and J genes are TRBV4-3 and TRBJ2-1; TRBD2 aligns across 10 bases. Germline CDR1 and CDR2: LGHNA and YSLEER. The CDR3 runs 17 residues. Trimming cost V 1 base and J 9 bases; bases outside gene matches: 12. CDR3 sequence: CASSQVIGASGSGEQFF. The CDR3 bases are TGCGCCAGCAGCCAAGTGATCGGCGCTAGCGGGAGTGGTGAGCAGTTCTTC.

CDR3: CASNMGAEQYF. In DNA form, the CDR3 reads TGTGCCAGCAACATGGGGGCCGAGCAGTACTTC. V and J are TRBV6-5 and TRBJ2-7; possible D gene TRBD1, 6 bases. The CDR3 has 11 residues. Per the germline V gene, CDR1 is MNHEY and CDR2 is SVGAGI. Trimming took off 7 bases at V and 6 bases at J, with 10 bases between the two ends.

This clonotype turned up a few times. The chain employs TRBV5-8 and TRBJ2-4; D gene ambiguous. The CDR3 contains 14 residues. Germline values: CDR1 SGHTS, CDR2 YDEGEE. Trimming took off 2 bases at V and 0 bases at J, with 6 bases between the two ends. CDR3 residues: CASSFLVAKNIQYF. Written as DNA, the CDR3 is TGTGCCAGCAGCTTTTTAGTAGCCAAAAACATTCAGTACTTC.

J is TRBJ2-1 and V is TRBV12-3 or TRBV12-4, with D hard to call. The CDR3 is made up of 13 amino acids. Trimming took off 7 bases at V and 8 bases at J, with 15 bases between the two ends. The CDR3 DNA sequence: TGTGCCAGCACCTCCCTCAACGGTTATGAGCAGTTCTTC. Translated, it gives CASTSLNGYEQFF.

DNA for the CDR3: TGCGCCAGCAGCCAAGAGTACGAAGTAGATTACGAGCAGTACTTC. This gives the protein CASSQEYEVDYEQYF. The chain couples TRBV4-1 to TRBJ2-7; unclear D gene. Germline assignment: CDR1 MGHRA and CDR2 YSYEKL. The CDR3 is made up of 15 amino acids. V was shortened by 0 bases and J by 4 bases, with 13 bases between the two germline ends.

Only a few counts were recorded for this clonotype. This rearrangement joins TRBV12-3 or TRBV12-4 to TRBJ1-2; D remains unclear. V was cut by 11 bases and J by 6 bases, with 22 bases left in between. This CDR3 has 14 residues. The CDR3 DNA reads TGTGCCGACAAAGGCGGGGTTTCGGAGGATGGCTACACCTTC. Its protein is CADKGGVSEDGYTF.

The J gene is TRBJ2-2, the V gene TRBV6-4; a possible D gene is TRBD1 (6 bases). The V and J ends lost 2 bases and 4 bases respectively, with 8 bases between them. Germline V lookup: CDR1 MRHNA, CDR2 SNTAGT. This CDR3 spans 14 amino acids. Written as DNA, the CDR3 is TGTGCCAGCAGTGACACAGGGCGCACCGGGGAGCTGTTTTTT. Protein sequence: CASSDTGRTGELFF.

At least ten counts were recorded for this clonotype. The chain carries TRBV20-1 and TRBJ2-1, with D unclear. The CDR3 runs 15 residues. V gave up 0 bases and J gave up 3 bases, with 12 bases separating them. Germline CDR1 and CDR2: DFQATT and SNEGSKA (reference sequence). CDR3 sequence (DNA): TGCAGTGCTAGAGATCCAACCAAGAACTACAATGAGCAGTTCTTC. As protein: CSARDPTKNYNEQFF.

J is TRBJ2-7 and V is TRBV5-6, with D possibly being TRBD2 (5 bases). Germline CDR1 SGHDT, CDR2 YYEEEE. The V end lost 4 bases, the J end lost 5 bases, and 10 bases lay between the germline ends. CDR3 size: 12 residues. For the CDR3, the DNA is TGTGCCAGCAGCCCGGGGAACCACGAGCAGTACTTC. It specifies CASSPGNHEQYF.

The CDR3 reads CSARDRLSYEQYF. The CDR3 region has the DNA TGCAGTGCCCGGGACAGGCTCTCCTACGAGCAGTACTTC. The chain couples TRBV20-1 to TRBJ2-7, with 8 bases fitting TRBD1. Germline CDR1 is DFQATT and CDR2 is SNEGSKA (reference sequence). CDR3 size: 13 residues. Trimming cost V 6 bases and J 0 bases; bases outside gene matches: 4.